The 8 T cell receptor beta chains reported below all come from one sample, sequenced in a study of graft-versus-host responses after intestinal transplantation. The data were produced by immunoSEQ multiplex PCR, yet TCRdb's version contains in-frame clones alone and is incomplete. The sample contains about 21,000 clones, approximately 92% of which appear only once. The sample was PBMCs, taken roughly 260 days after intestinal transplant. These TCRs come from a human patient who received an intestinal transplant, so some T cells may come from the graft donor.

This chain connects TRBV7-2 to TRBJ2-2; TRBD2 aligns across 9 bases. The junction had 8 bases not matched to a gene; V was cut back by 3 bases and J by 6 bases. Per the germline V gene, CDR1 is SGHTA and CDR2 is FQGNSA. The CDR3 is made up of 16 amino acids. DNA of the CDR3: TGTGCCAGCAGCTTGGGTCCTAGCGGGACTGCCGGGGAGCTGTTTTTT. It yields the protein CASSLGPSGTAGELFF.

The rearrangement joins TRBV30 to TRBJ1-1; the D is unclear. The CDR3 is made up of 11 amino acids. The V gene lost 1 base and the J gene lost 7 bases, with 7 bases spanning the gap. The V gene's germline CDR1 is GTSNPN and CDR2 SVGIG (reference sequence). CDR3 in amino acids: CAWSDRGEAFF. The CDR3 DNA is TGTGCCTGGAGTGACCGTGGTGAAGCTTTCTTT.

This chain uses TRBV9 with TRBJ1-1; D remains ambiguous. V gave up 0 bases and J gave up 2 bases, with 5 bases separating them. This CDR3 has 13 amino acids. Germline loops: CDR1 SGDLS, CDR2 YYNGEE. CDR3 sequence (DNA): TGTGCCAGCAGCGTAGAACCAAACACTGAAGCTTTCTTT. This sequence encodes CASSVEPNTEAFF.

The CDR3: CASSVEGLEDTIYF. The CDR3 bases are TGTGCCAGCAGCGTAGAGGGACTCGAGGACACCATATATTTT. The chain couples TRBV9 to TRBJ1-3; TRBD1 is a possible D gene (5 bases). V lost 0 bases and J 8 bases, leaving 12 bases between the germline ends. CDR1 SGDLS and CDR2 YYNGEE come from the germline V gene. The CDR3 extends over 14 amino acids.

V usage is TRBV15 and J usage is TRBJ1-4, with D tentatively TRBD1 (6 bases). V dropped 2 bases and J dropped 3 bases, with 10 bases sitting between them. CDR1 is LNHNV and CDR2 is YYDKDF in the germline V gene (reference sequence). The CDR3 contains 15 residues. The CDR3 DNA reads as TGTGCCACCAGCAGATGGCAGGGGCCTAATGAAAAACTGTTTTTT. It specifies CATSRWQGPNEKLFF.

The chain couples TRBV10-1 to TRBJ1-5; 8 nucleotides agree with TRBD1. With V trimmed by 4 bases and J by 4 bases, 9 bases remained unmatched. This CDR3 has 16 amino acids. CDR1 is WNHNN, CDR2 SYGVQD, per germline (reference sequence). The CDR3 is CASSVQWTGSNQPQHF. For the CDR3, the DNA is TGCGCCAGCAGTGTCCAATGGACAGGGAGTAATCAGCCCCAGCATTTT.

CDR3 nucleotides: TGTGCCAGCAGCTTCTCACTAGATCAGCCCCAGCATTTT. This gives the protein CASSFSLDQPQHF. V usage is TRBV5-8 and J usage is TRBJ1-5; no clear D gene. Trimming cost V 2 bases and J 5 bases, with 8 bases left between them. The CDR3 spans 13 residues. CDR1 is SGHTS and CDR2 is YDEGEE in the germline V gene.

The chain uses TRBV11-2 and TRBJ2-7; 7 nucleotides align to TRBD1. CDR1 is SGHAT, CDR2 FQNNGV, per germline. The ends lost 0 bases at V and 3 bases at J; junction bases unmatched: 2. This CDR3 is 14 amino acids long. The CDR3 sequence: CASSLDWDSYEQYF. CDR3 DNA sequence: TGTGCCAGCAGCTTAGATTGGGACAGCTACGAGCAGTACTTC.